Listed below are T cell receptor beta chains from one sample, sequenced in a study of cytomegalovirus exposure and HLA in healthy donors. Repertoires were generated with immunoSEQ multiplex PCR, while TCRdb's copy carries only in-frame clones and drops some. Counted here are approximately 100,000 clones, approximately 9% occurring once; the ten biggest clones make up 4.5% to 6%. The sequenced sample consisted of PBMCs. The origin of the receptors is a man aged 50 to 60 in good health and CMV-seropositive. Each CDR3 is given with its conserved first and last residue. The D gene is left open where the match is weak. Only some rows state a clone size, as once, few, many or a class for expanded clones.

j_gene	abundance	v_gene	d_gene	CDR3nt	CDR3aa
TRBJ2-1	few	TRBV5-4	TRBD2	TGTGCCAGCAGCTCAGAGGGACTAGCGGGAGGCCATGAGCAGTTCTTC	CASSSEGLAGGHEQFF
TRBJ1-5	few	TRBV5-1	.	TGCGCCAGCAGTCTACAGGGAGACGCCAATCAGCCCCAGCATTTT	CASSLQGDANQPQHF
TRBJ2-7	.	TRBV7-8	TRBD2	TGTGCCAGCAGCCGACTAGCGGGAGTCTCCTACGAGCAGTACTTC	CASSRLAGVSYEQYF
TRBJ1-4	.	TRBV7-9	TRBD1	TGTGCCAGCAGCACCGGACAGGGTAATGAAAAACTGTTTTTT	CASSTGQGNEKLFF
TRBJ2-7	few	TRBV6-5	TRBD2	TGTGCCAGCAGCAGGACTAGCGGTTACGAGCAGTACTTC	CASSRTSGYEQYF
TRBJ1-1	.	TRBV30	.	TGTGCCTGGCAGTTCCAGGGCGATGTGTTTAAAGCTTTCTTT	CAWQFQGDVFKAFF
TRBJ2-7	few	TRBV6-5	.	TGTGCCAGCAGTTACGCGGCTCGCAACTACGAGCAGTACTTC	CASSYAARNYEQYF
TRBJ1-4	few	TRBV18	.	TGTGCCAGCTCACCAGACAAAAGGACTAATGAAAAACTGTTTTTT	CASSPDKRTNEKLFF
TRBJ2-7	.	TRBV27	TRBD1	TGTGCCAGCAGTCCTGGGACAGGCTTCGGGGAGCAGTACTTC	CASSPGTGFGEQYF
TRBJ2-4	few	TRBV12-2	.	TGTGCAAGTCGCTTAGATCCCGAGCGGGAGTTCGAGGTTCCCAAAAACATTCAGTACTTC	CASRLDPEREFEVPKNIQYF
TRBJ1-3	.	TRBV28	.	TGTGCCAGCAGTTCCCCCGTTCGAAGGGGCGCTGACACCATATATTTT	CASSSPVRRGADTIYF
TRBJ2-3	few	TRBV7-9	TRBD2	TGTGCCAGCAGCTTAGTAGCGGGAGTAACAGATACGCAGTATTTT	CASSLVAGVTDTQYF
TRBJ1-3	.	TRBV4-3	TRBD1	TGCGCCAGCAGCCAATCGACAGGGAGCATTACTGGAAACACCATATATTTT	CASSQSTGSITGNTIYF
TRBJ2-3	few	TRBV5-6	.	TGTGCCAGCAACCCGACAGTATTCACAGATACGCAGTATTTT	CASNPTVFTDTQYF
TRBJ2-1	.	TRBV5-4	TRBD2	TGTGCCAGCAGACTGGGACTAGCGGGAGGGAAGACAATGGAGCAGTTCTTC	CASRLGLAGGKTMEQFF
TRBJ1-6	.	TRBV5-6	.	TGTGCCAGCAGCCTGGACAGCTCCTATAATTCACCCCTCCACTTT	CASSLDSSYNSPLHF
TRBJ1-3	few	TRBV6-5	.	TGTGCCAGCAGTTACTCGCGAACCTCTGGAAACACCATATATTTT	CASSYSRTSGNTIYF
TRBJ2-7	.	TRBV5-6	.	TGTGCCAGCAGCTTTCTATCAGGGGATGACGAGCAGTACTTC	CASSFLSGDDEQYF
TRBJ2-6	.	TRBV23-1	TRBD1	TGCGCCAGGGGGGGACAGGGGTACCCTGGGGCCAACGTCCTGACTTTC	CARGGQGYPGANVLTF
TRBJ2-7	.	TRBV19	.	TGTGCCAGTAGTTTCAACAGGGACTACGAGCAGTACTTC	CASSFNRDYEQYF
TRBJ2-2	few	TRBV15	.	TGTGCCACCAGCAGAGATAATAGGGGTCCCACCGGGGAGCTGTTTTTT	CATSRDNRGPTGELFF
TRBJ2-1	few	TRBV11-3	TRBD2	TGTGCCAGCAGCCACACTAGCGGAGTCTACAATGAGCAGTTCTTC	CASSHTSGVYNEQFF
TRBJ1-4	.	TRBV7-9	.	TGTGCCAGCAGCACCCTCATCGGTTGGGGGGATGGAACTAATGAAAAACTGTTTTTT	CASSTLIGWGDGTNEKLFF
TRBJ1-1	.	TRBV6-5	TRBD1	TGTGCCAGCAGATCCCAGGGGGTTGAAGCTTTCTTT	CASRSQGVEAFF
TRBJ1-3	.	TRBV4-1	TRBD1	TGCGCCAGCAGCGCTACAGGGGCGGAAAACACCATATATTTT	CASSATGAENTIYF
TRBJ2-7	once	TRBV28	.	TGTGCCAGCAGTTTAACAGCAACCTACGAGCAGTACTTC	CASSLTATYEQYF
TRBJ1-1	many	TRBV7-6	.	TGTGCCAGCAGCCCCACAGGCAACCGGAACACTGAAGCTTTCTTT	CASSPTGNRNTEAFF
TRBJ2-7	few	TRBV29-1	.	TGCAGCGTCGGAGACGGATCCTACGAGCAGTACTTC	CSVGDGSYEQYF
TRBJ1-1	.	TRBV7-9	TRBD1	TGTGCCAGCAGCCTAGTTACAGGGGGACAGGTTTTCTTT	CASSLVTGGQVFF
TRBJ2-3	.	TRBV10-2	TRBD2	TGCGCCAGCAGCCTAGCGGGCCTTAGCACAGATACGCAGTATTTT	CASSLAGLSTDTQYF
TRBJ1-1	.	TRBV5-1	TRBD1	TGCGCCAGCAAAACCGGGACAGGGAACACTGAAGCTTTCTTT	CASKTGTGNTEAFF
TRBJ2-7	few	TRBV7-3	TRBD1	TGTGCCAGCAGCTTAACTCCGGGACAGGGGTTTGACGAGCAGTACTTC	CASSLTPGQGFDEQYF
TRBJ2-7	many	TRBV12-5	.	TGTGCTAGTGGTTTGGGCCGGTCCGGGCAGTACTTC	CASGLGRSGQYF
TRBJ2-7	few	TRBV21-1	.	TGTGCCAGCAGCAGCGGGAACTCCTACGAGCAGTACTTC	CASSSGNSYEQYF
TRBJ1-1	few	TRBV19	.	TGTGCCAGTACTGGGTTCGGGACTGAAGCTTTCTTT	CASTGFGTEAFF
TRBJ2-3	few	TRBV2	.	TGTGCCAGCATGGCAGGGCCGTCCACAGATACGCAGTATTTT	CASMAGPSTDTQYF
TRBJ2-7	.	TRBV7-8	TRBD2	TGTGCCAGCAGCTTAGGGGAGGGTGTGAACTCCTACGAGCAGTACTTC	CASSLGEGVNSYEQYF
TRBJ2-7	few	TRBV27	.	TGTGCCAGCAGTCCCGGGTTGGGAGGGGGGCTCTACGAGCAGTACTTC	CASSPGLGGGLYEQYF
TRBJ2-2	.	TRBV12-2	.	TGTGCAAGTCGTCGACAGGGGGCCTTCGGGGAGCTGTTTTTT	CASRRQGAFGELFF
TRBJ2-5	.	TRBV5-1	TRBD1	TGCGCCAGCAGCATGGGGACAGGGGGCCAGGAGACCCAGTACTTC	CASSMGTGGQETQYF